This T cell receptor (beta chain) is from a study of graft-versus-host responses after intestinal transplantation. In the study overall: Recipients uniformly received anti-thymocyte globulin induction, followed by tacrolimus and steroids for three to four years.

Study results and limitations: The highest levels of circulating GvH clones went along with early declines in HvG clones after transplant.

As regards this clone: What it binds is not known.

V was pared by 1 base and J by 1 base, with 8 bases between. CDR3 size: 15 residues. Germline V gene sequence: CDR1 KGHSH, CDR2 LQKENI. The table came from immunoSEQ multiplex PCR; TCRdb's copy has only in-frame clones and leaves some out. The table lists tens of thousands of clones, roughly 92% of them singletons. The chain joins TRBV18 to TRBJ2-1; D gene unclear. The source is a human donor who received an intestinal transplant. This specimen consisted of unstimulated CD4+ T cells sorted from spleen or lymph node cells, obtained before intestinal transplant. The CDR3 nucleotides are TGTGCCAGCTCACCACAGGGCCCATCCTACAATGAGCAGTTCTTC. This sequence encodes CASSPQGPSYNEQFF.